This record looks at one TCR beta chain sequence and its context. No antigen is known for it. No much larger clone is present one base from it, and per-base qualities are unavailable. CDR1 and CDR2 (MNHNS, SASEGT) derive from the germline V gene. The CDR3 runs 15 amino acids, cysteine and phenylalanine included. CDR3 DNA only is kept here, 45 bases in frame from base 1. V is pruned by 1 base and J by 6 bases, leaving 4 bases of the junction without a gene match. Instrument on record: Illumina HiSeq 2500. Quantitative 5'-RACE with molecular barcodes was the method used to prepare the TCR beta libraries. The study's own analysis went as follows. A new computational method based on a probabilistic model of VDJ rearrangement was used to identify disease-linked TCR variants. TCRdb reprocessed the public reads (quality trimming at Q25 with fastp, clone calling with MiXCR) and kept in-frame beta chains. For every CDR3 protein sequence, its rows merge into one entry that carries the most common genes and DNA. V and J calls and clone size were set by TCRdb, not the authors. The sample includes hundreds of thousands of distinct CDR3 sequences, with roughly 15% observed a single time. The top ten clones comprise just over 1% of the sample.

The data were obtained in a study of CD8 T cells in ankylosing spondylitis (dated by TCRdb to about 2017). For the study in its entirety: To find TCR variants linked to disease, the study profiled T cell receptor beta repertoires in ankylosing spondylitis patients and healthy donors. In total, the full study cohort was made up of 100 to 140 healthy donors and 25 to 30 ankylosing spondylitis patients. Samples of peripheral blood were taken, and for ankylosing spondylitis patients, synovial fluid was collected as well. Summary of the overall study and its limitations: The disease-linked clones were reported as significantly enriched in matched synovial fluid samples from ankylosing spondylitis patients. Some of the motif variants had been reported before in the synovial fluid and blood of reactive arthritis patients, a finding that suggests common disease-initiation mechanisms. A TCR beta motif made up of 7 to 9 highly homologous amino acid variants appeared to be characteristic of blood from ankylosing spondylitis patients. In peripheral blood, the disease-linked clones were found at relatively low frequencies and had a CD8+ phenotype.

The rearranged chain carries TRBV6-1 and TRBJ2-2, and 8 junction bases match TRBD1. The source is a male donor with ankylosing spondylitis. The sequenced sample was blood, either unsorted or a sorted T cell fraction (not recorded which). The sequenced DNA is TGTGCCAGCAGTGAAGAGGGACAGGTACCCGGGGAGCTGTTTTTT. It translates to CASSEEGQVPGELFF.